This T cell receptor (beta chain) was sequenced in a study of blood T cell repertoires in COVID-19. Study background: Sites in the United States, Italy and Spain provided acute and convalescent COVID-19 samples. Sources were T cells, B-cell-depleted T cells, or PBMCs; the material itself was cDNA or gDNA.

As originally analysed: For nucleated cells, counts were estimated from reference gene primer amplification. The protocol was immunoSEQ multiplex PCR, while the TCRdb copy is restricted to in-frame clones and leaves out a portion. V, J and clone size reflect that table, while D and trimming were determined from the DNA. The table has approximately 6,600 clones, roughly nine tenths seen once. This clone was counted a few times. The sample taken for sequencing was peripheral blood. This receptor was taken from a human donor in a cohort sampled during active COVID-19. The donor label of this sample is uncertain.

The CDR3 here is CASSQGQGPTDTQYF. CDR3 nucleotide sequence: TGTGCCAGCAGCCAGGGACAGGGACCAACAGATACGCAGTATTTT. The V gene is TRBV11-2, the J gene TRBJ2-3; 9 bases are a match to TRBD1. The CDR3 is made up of 15 amino acids. CDR1 is SGHAT, CDR2 FQNNGV, per germline. The J segment lost 3 bases and the V segment lost 5 bases, leaving 6 bases of the junction unmatched.